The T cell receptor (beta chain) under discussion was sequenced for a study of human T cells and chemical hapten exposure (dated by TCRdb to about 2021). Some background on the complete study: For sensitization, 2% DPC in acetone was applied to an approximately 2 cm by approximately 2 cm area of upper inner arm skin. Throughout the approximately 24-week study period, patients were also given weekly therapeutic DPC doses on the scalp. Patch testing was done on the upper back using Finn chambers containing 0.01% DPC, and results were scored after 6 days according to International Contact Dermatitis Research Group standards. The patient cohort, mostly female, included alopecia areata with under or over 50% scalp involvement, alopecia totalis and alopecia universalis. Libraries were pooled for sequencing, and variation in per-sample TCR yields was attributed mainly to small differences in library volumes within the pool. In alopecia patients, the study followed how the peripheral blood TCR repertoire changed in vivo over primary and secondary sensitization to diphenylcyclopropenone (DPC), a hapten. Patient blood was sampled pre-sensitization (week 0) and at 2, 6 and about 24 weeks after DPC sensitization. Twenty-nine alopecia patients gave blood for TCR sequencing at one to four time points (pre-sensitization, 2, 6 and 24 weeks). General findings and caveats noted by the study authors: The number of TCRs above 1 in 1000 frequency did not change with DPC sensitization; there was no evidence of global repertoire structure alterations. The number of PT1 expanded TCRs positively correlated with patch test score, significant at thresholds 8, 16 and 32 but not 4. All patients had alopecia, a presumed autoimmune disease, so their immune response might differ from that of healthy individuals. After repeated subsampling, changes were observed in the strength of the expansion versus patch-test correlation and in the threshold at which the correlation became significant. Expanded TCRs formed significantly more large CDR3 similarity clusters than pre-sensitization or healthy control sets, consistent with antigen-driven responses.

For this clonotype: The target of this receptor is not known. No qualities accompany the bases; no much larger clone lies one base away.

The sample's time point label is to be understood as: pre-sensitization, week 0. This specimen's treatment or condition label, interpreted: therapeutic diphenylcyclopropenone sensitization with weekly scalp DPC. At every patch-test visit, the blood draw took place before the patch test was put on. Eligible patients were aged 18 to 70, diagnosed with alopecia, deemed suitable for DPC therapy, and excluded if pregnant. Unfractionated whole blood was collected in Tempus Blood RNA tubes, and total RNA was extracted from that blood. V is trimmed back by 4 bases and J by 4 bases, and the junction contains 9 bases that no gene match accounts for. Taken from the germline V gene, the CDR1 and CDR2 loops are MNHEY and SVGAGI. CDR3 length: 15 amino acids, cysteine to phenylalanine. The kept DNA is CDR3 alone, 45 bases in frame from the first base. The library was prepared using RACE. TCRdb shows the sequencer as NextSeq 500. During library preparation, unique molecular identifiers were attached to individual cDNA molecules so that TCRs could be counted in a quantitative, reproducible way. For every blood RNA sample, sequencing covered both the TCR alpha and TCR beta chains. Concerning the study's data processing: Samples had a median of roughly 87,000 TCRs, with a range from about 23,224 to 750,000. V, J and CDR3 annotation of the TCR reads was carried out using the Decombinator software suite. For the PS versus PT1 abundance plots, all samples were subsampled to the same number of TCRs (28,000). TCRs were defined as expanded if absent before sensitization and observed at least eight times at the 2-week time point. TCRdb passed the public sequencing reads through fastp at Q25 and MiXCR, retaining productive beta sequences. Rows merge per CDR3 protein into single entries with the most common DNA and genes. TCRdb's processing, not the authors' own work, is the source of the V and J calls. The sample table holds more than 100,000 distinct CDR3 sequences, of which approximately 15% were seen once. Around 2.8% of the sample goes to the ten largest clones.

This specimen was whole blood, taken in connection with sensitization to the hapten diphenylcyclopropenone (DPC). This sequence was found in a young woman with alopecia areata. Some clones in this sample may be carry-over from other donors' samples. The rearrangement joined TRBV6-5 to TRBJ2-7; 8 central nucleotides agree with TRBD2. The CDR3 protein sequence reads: CASSSPGLVSYEQYF. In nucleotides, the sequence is TGTGCCAGCAGTTCACCGGGACTAGTGTCGTACGAGCAGTACTTC.